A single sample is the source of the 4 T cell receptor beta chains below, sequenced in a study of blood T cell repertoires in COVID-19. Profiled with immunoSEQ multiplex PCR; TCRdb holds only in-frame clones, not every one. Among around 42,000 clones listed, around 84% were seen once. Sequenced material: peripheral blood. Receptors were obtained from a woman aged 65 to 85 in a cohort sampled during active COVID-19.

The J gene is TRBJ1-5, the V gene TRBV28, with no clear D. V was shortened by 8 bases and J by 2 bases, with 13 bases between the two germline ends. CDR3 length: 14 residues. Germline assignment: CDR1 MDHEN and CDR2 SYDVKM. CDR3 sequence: CASPCRVGNQPQHF. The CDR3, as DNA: TGTGCCAGCCCCTGCCGAGTGGGCAATCAGCCCCAGCATTTT.

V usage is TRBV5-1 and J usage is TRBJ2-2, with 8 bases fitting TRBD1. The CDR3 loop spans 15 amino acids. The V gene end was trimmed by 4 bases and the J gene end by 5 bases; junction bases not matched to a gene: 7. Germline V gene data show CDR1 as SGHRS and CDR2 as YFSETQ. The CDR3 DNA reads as TGCGCCAGCAGCCGGACAGGGCGGGATACCGGGGAGCTGTTTTTT. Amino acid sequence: CASSRTGRDTGELFF.

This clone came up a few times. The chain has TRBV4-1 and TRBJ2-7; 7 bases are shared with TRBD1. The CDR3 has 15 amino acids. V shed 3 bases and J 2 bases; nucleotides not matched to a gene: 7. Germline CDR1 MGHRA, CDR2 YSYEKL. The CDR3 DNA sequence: TGCGCCAGCAGCCACCTTTCCCAGGGGGCCTACGAGCAGTACTTC. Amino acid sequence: CASSHLSQGAYEQYF.

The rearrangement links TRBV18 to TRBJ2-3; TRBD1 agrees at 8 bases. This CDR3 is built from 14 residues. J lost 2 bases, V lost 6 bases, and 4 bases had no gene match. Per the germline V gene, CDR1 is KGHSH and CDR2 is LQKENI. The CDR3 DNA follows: TGTGCCAGCTCCTTGACAGGGGCCACAGATACGCAGTATTTT. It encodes CASSLTGATDTQYF.